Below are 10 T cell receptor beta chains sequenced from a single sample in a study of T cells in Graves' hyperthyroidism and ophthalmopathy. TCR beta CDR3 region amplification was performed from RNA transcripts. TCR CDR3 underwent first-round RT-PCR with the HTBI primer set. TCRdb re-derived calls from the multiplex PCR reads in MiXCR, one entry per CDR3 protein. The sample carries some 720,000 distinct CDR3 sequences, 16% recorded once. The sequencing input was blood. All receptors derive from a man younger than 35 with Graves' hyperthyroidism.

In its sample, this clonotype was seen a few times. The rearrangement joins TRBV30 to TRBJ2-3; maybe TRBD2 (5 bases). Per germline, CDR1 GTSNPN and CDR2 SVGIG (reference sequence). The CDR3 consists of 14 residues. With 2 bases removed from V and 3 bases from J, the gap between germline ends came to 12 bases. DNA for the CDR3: TGTGCCTGGAGTAAGGTACCGGGGACAGATACGCAGTATTTT. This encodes CAWSKVPGTDTQYF.

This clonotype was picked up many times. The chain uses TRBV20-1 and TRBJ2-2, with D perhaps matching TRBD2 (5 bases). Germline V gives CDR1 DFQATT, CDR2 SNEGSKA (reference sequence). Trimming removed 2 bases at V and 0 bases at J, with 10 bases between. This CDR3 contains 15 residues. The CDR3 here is CSARPRGSNTGELFF. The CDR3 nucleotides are TGCAGTGCTAGACCGCGCGGGTCGAACACCGGGGAGCTGTTTTTT.

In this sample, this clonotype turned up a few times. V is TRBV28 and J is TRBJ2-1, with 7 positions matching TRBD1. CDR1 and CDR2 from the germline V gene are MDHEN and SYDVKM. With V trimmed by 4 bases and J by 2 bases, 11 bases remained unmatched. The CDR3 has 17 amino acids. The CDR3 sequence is CASSSVNRGVTYNEQFF. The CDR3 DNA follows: TGTGCCAGCAGTTCCGTGAACAGGGGTGTCACCTACAATGAGCAGTTCTTC.

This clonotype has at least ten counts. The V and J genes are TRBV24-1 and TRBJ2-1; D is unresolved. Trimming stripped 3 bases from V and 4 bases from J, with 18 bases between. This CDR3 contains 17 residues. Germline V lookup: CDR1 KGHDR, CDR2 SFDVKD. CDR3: CATSDSRGRFGYNEQFF. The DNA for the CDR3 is TGTGCCACCAGTGATAGTCGAGGAAGATTCGGGTACAATGAGCAGTTCTTC.

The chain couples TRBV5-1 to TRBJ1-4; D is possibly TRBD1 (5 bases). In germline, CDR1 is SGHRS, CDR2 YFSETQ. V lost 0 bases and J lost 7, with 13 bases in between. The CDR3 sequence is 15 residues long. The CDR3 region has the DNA TGCGCCAGCAGCTTGGCCGGAGGGGATGGTGAAAAACTGTTTTTT. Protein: CASSLAGGDGEKLFF. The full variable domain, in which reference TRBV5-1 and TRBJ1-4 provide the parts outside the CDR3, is KAGVTQTPRYLIKTRGQQVTLSCSPISGHRSVSWYQQTPGQGLQFLFEYFSETQRNKGNFPGRFSGRQFSNSRSEMNVSTLELGDSALYLCASSLAGGDGEKLFFGSGTQLSVL.

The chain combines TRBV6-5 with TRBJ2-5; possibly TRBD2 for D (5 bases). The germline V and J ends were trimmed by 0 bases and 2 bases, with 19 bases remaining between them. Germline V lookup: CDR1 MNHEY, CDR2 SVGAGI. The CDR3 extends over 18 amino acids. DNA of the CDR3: TGTGCCAGCAGTTACTCGATAGGGAGCAGTTGGGAACAAGAGACCCAGTACTTC. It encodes CASSYSIGSSWEQETQYF.

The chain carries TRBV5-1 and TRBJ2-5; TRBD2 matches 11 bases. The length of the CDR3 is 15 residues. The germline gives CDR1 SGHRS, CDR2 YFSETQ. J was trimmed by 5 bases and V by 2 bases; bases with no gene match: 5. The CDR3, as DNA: TGCGCCAGCAGCTTTAGCGGGAGGGCCGCTGAGACCCAGTACTTC. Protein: CASSFSGRAAETQYF.

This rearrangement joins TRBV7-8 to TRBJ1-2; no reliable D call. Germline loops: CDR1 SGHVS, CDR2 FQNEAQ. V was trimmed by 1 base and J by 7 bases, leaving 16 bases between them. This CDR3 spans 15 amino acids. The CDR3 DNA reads TGTGCCAGCAGCTTAGTCATTAGGGCTCGAGGTGGCTACACCTTC. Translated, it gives CASSLVIRARGGYTF.

The CDR3 region has the DNA TGCAGTGCTAGAGTCGACCCCGGGGCGCAGTATTTT. Translation: CSARVDPGAQYF. The chain employs TRBV20-1 and TRBJ2-3, with D maybe TRBD2 (5 bases). Germline V CDR1 and CDR2: DFQATT, SNEGSKA (reference sequence). V lost 1 base to trimming and J lost 10 bases, with 12 bases between them. The CDR3 sequence is 12 residues long.

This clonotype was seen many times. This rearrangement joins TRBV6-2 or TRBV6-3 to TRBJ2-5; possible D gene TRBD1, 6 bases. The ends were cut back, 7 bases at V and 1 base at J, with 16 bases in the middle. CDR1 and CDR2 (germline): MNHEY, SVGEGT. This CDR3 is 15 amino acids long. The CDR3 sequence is CASITPRDTQETQYF. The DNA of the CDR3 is TGTGCCAGCATAACTCCACGGGACACCCAAGAGACCCAGTACTTC.